One and the same sample provided the 14 T cell receptor beta chains below, sequenced in a study of blood T cell repertoires in COVID-19. Clones were read by immunoSEQ multiplex PCR, and TCRdb kept only the in-frame ones, dropping some. In the table there are around 340,000 clones, 80% to 90% of which are singletons. Sequenced material: peripheral blood. All receptors derive from an older woman with COVID-19, enrolled during active disease.

The chain employs TRBV9 and TRBJ1-4; D unclear. The length of the CDR3 is 15 residues. Looked up from germline, CDR1 is SGDLS and CDR2 is YYNGEE. The ends were cut back, 4 bases at V and 0 bases at J, with 10 bases in the middle. The CDR3 region has the DNA TGTGCCAGCAGCCCCGCAGTGACAACTAATGAAAAACTGTTTTTT. The encoded protein is CASSPAVTTNEKLFF. Filled out from reference TRBV9 and TRBJ1-4, the complete variable domain reads DSGVTQTPKHLITATGQRVTLRCSPRSGDLSVYWYQQSLDQGLQFLIQYYNGEERAKGNILERFSAQQFPDLHSELNLSSLELGDSALYFCASSPAVTTNEKLFFGSGTQLSVL.

The gene calls are TRBV2 and TRBJ2-2; D possibly corresponds to TRBD2 (7 bases). V lost 7 bases and J 4 bases, leaving 16 bases between the germline ends. CDR1 and CDR2 from the germline V gene are SNHLY and FYNNEI. This CDR3 has 15 amino acids. CDR3 amino acids: CASKLRGEGTGELFF. In DNA form, the CDR3 reads TGTGCCAGCAAATTGAGGGGGGAGGGCACCGGGGAGCTGTTTTTT. Together with reference TRBV2 and TRBJ2-2, the CDR3 gives the full variable domain: EPEVTQTPSHQVTQMGQEVILRCVPISNHLYFYWYRQILGQKVEFLVSFYNNEISEKSEIFDDQFSVERPDGSNFTLKIRSTKLEDSAMYFCASKLRGEGTGELFFGEGSRLTVL.

The chain joins TRBV21-1 to TRBJ2-1; TRBD2 reflects the table's D call only, with no check against the DNA. TRBV21-1 is listed as a pseudogene. CDR3 length: 16 amino acids. CDR3 nucleotide sequence: TGTGCCAGCAGCGAGGGGACTAGCGGGGGGTACAATGAGCAGTTCTTC. This gives the protein CASSEGTSGGYNEQFF.

The rearrangement joins TRBV11-2 to TRBJ2-7, with a possible D match to TRBD1 (6 bases). The V gene's germline CDR1 is SGHAT and CDR2 FQNNGV. The CDR3 length is 13 residues. Trimming removed 6 bases from V and 2 bases from J, with 11 bases in between. The CDR3 protein is CASSPTGAYEQYF. CDR3 bases: TGTGCCAGCAGTCCGACAGGAGCCTACGAGCAGTACTTC.

The rearrangement links TRBV5-4 to TRBJ2-1; 10 bases are a match to TRBD1. V lost 4 bases and J lost 7; bases outside the gene matches: 5. The CDR3 has 14 residues. Germline V CDR1 and CDR2: SGHNT, YYREEE (reference sequence). The chain's CDR3 is CASSTGQGLNEQFF. CDR3 in DNA: TGTGCCAGCAGCACGGGACAGGGGTTGAATGAGCAGTTCTTC.

In the case of this clone: This same CDR3 is encoded by further DNA sequences in the sample. The gene calls are TRBV7-6 and TRBJ2-7; 10 bases line up with TRBD1. Germline V CDR1 and CDR2: SGHVS, FNYEAQ. V shed 4 bases and J 6 bases; nucleotides not matched to a gene: 3. The CDR3 consists of 13 residues. The CDR3 coding sequence is TGTGCCAGCAGCTCCCGGGACAGGGGCGAGCAGTACTTC. Amino acids: CASSSRDRGEQYF.

The chain has TRBV27 and TRBJ2-3; D gene ambiguous. CDR3 size: 14 residues. Germline assignment: CDR1 MNHEY and CDR2 SMNVEV (reference sequence). V lost 6 bases and J 1 base, leaving 11 bases between the germline ends. The CDR3 nucleotides read TGTGCCAGCAGCCGGTTTGAGGGCACAGATACGCAGTATTTT. This sequence encodes CASSRFEGTDTQYF.

The CDR3 loop is CASSLGPGVDEKLFF. The CDR3 region has the DNA TGTGCCAGCAGCTTAGGCCCGGGTGTAGATGAAAAACTGTTTTTT. V gene TRBV13 combines with J gene TRBJ1-4; the D is unclear. V lost 0 bases and J 6 bases, leaving 11 bases between the germline ends. CDR1 and CDR2 from the germline V gene are PRHDT and FYEKMQ (reference sequence). The CDR3 consists of 15 residues.

The chain recombines TRBV6-6 with TRBJ2-7; 8 bases fit TRBD1. Germline loops: CDR1 MNHNY, CDR2 SVGAGI (reference sequence). This CDR3 has 15 amino acids. V lost 6 bases and J lost 1; bases outside the gene matches: 8. The CDR3 sequence is CASSRRQGSSYEQYF. In DNA form, the CDR3 reads TGTGCCAGCAGCCGACGACAGGGGTCGTCCTACGAGCAGTACTTC.

This sequence joins TRBV10-1 and TRBJ1-3, with TRBD1 as a possible D gene (5 bases). Germline V gene data show CDR1 as WNHNN and CDR2 as SYGVQD (reference sequence). V lost 9 bases to trimming and J lost 1 base, with 16 bases between them. CDR3 size: 15 residues. In DNA form, the CDR3 reads TGCGCCAGAAGGATCTGCGGGGGTTCTGGAAACACCATATATTTT. This sequence encodes CARRICGGSGNTIYF.

This chain connects TRBV7-7 to TRBJ2-1, with 7 bases aligning to TRBD2. This CDR3 comprises 16 residues. The germline V gene encodes CDR1 SSHAT and CDR2 FNYEAQ (reference sequence). V shed 4 bases, J shed 6 bases, and the junction held 12 bases outside the gene matches. CDR3 in DNA: TGTGCCAGCAGCTGGGGGACTACTGAGCCCATCAATGAGCAGTTCTTC. As protein: CASSWGTTEPINEQFF.

This rearrangement joins TRBV7-2 to TRBJ1-5; no firm D call. The CDR3 has 14 amino acids. Germline CDR1 is SGHTA and CDR2 is FQGNSA. Trimming stripped 5 bases from V and 0 bases from J, with 8 bases between. In DNA form, the CDR3 reads TGTGCCAGCAGCCCCGGGGATAGCAATCAGCCCCAGCATTTT. Protein sequence: CASSPGDSNQPQHF.

The table lists this clone with a count of one. The chain links TRBV7-5 to TRBJ2-5; the listed D gene, TRBD2, was not tested against the DNA. TRBV7-5 is an annotated pseudogene. CDR3 length equals 16 residues. The CDR3 sequence: CVRSSARGGALETQYF. The CDR3 region has the DNA TGTGTCAGAAGCTCTGCTCGCGGGGGGGCATTGGAGACCCAGTACTTC.

The V gene is TRBV6-2 or TRBV6-3, the J gene TRBJ1-1; D gene uncertain. Germline V gene data show CDR1 as MNHEY and CDR2 as SVGEGT. The CDR3 length is 12 residues. The ends were cut back, 4 bases at V and 5 bases at J, with 8 bases in the middle. Written as DNA, the CDR3 is TGTGCCAGCAGTTTCCTGAGGACTGAAGCTTTCTTT. Its translation: CASSFLRTEAFF.